Many counts were recorded for the clone carrying this T cell receptor beta chain. Its antigen remains unknown. The source of the sample is a study of regulatory T cells in long-lasting Graves disease. Points from the study as a whole: The TCR repertoire of persistent Graves' patients was less diverse than that of newly diagnosed ones. With some 2,500 shared public clonotypes, persistent patients exceeded new patients, who shared 966.

CDR3 size: 12 residues. V shed 3 bases and J shed 7 bases, with 9 bases lying between them. Germline values: CDR1 MDHEN, CDR2 SYDVKM. Libraries of TCR beta came from iRepertoire HTBI primers plus Arm-PCR of CDR3 regions. The authors' processing: Identified segments across samples numbered about 64 TRBV and 14 to 15 TRBJ. TCRdb reprocessed the multiplex PCR reads with MiXCR, giving one entry per CDR3 protein. It is TCRdb's table, rather than the study itself, that gives the V and J calls and clone size. The table has about 620,000 distinct CDR3 sequences, approximately 15% seen once. Regarding time point: newly diagnosed GD, antithyroid drugs for less than 3 months. Isolated PBMC RNA provided the starting material for the TCR library. These same records also appear under a second study, on T cells in Graves' hyperthyroidism and ophthalmopathy.

The gene calls are TRBV28 and TRBJ1-2, with unresolved D. The TCR sequence derives from a woman aged 25 to 39 with Graves disease. Sequencing was performed on peripheral blood mononuclear cells (PBMCs), taken at new diagnosis, from a patient treated with antithyroid drugs. The CDR3: CASSFPWFGYTF. Here the CDR3 DNA reads TGTGCCAGCAGTTTCCCCTGGTTTGGCTACACCTTC.